This T cell receptor (beta chain) was documented in a study of patients and donors after allogeneic stem cell transplantation. Germline V gene lookup returns CDR1 MNHEY and CDR2 SMNVEV (reference sequence). The CDR3 consists of 18 residues. V dropped 3 bases and J dropped 1; count of bases not matched to a gene: 7. TCRdb fed the RT-PCR reads into MiXCR, producing one record per CDR3 protein. The table has about 410,000 distinct CDR3 sequences, approximately 16% seen once. Specimen: blood, either unsorted or a sorted T cell fraction (not recorded which). The chain links TRBV27 to TRBJ2-2; 11 bases are shared with TRBD2. This sequence was found in a human donor who was either an allogeneic HSCT recipient or a stem cell or donor lymphocyte infusion donor (not recorded which). It is not recorded whose cells these are; they may come from a transplant donor. In DNA, the CDR3 is TGTGCCAGCAGTTTTATACTAGCGGGGGCCTTGAACACCGGGGAGCTGTTTTTT. It specifies CASSFILAGALNTGELFF.